Following are 27 T cell receptor beta chains from one sample sequenced in a study of regulatory T cells in long-lasting Graves disease. Time point of the sample: persistent/refractory GD, antithyroid drugs over 5 years with positive TRAb. From PBMCs, RNA was extracted and then used to make the TCR library. CDR3 regions were amplified by Arm-PCR using iRepertoire HTBI primers to build TCR beta libraries. TCRdb redid the calling of the multiplex PCR reads with MiXCR, one entry per CDR3 protein. The data contain more than 650,000 distinct CDR3 sequences, 30% of them singletons. This specimen was peripheral blood mononuclear cells (PBMCs), taken when the disease was refractory, from a patient treated with antithyroid drugs. These receptors were collected from a female donor with Graves disease.

About this clonotype: This could be a read error, since a much larger clone is one nucleotide away. In nucleotides, the CDR3 is TGTGCCAGCGGCCGGGACAAAGGGAACTATGGCTACACCTTC. This encodes CASGRDKGNYGYTF. V and J are TRBV5-6 and TRBJ1-2; the D gene is possibly TRBD1 (6 bases). Germline V gene sequence: CDR1 SGHDT, CDR2 YYEEEE. This CDR3 has 14 residues. V gave up 7 bases and J gave up 2 bases, with 15 bases separating them. The variable domain in full, completed from reference TRBV5-6 and TRBJ1-2, reads DAGVTQSPTHLIKTRGQQVTLRCSPKSGHDTVSWYQQALGQGPQFIFQYYEEEERQRGNFPDRFSGHQFPNYSSELNVNALLLGDSALYLCASGRDKGNYGYTFGSGTRLTVV.

This rearrangement joins TRBV20-1 to TRBJ2-5; 8 nucleotides match TRBD1. J was trimmed by 5 bases and V by 5 bases; bases with no gene match: 10. Per germline, CDR1 DFQATT and CDR2 SNEGSKA (reference sequence). This CDR3 region has 14 residues. The CDR3: CSASGGTKRETQYF. CDR3 nucleotide sequence: TGCAGTGCTTCAGGGGGCACGAAACGGGAGACCCAGTACTTC.

J is TRBJ1-4 and V is TRBV10-3; D call uncertain. The germline gives CDR1 ENHRY, CDR2 SYGVKD. There are 14 residues in the CDR3. Trimming removed 3 bases at V and 7 bases at J, with 12 bases between. The CDR3 nucleotides are TGTGCCATCAGTGACGGTTCTTTGGGTGAAAAACTGTTTTTT. Protein sequence: CAISDGSLGEKLFF.

For the CDR3, the DNA is TGTGCCAGCAGCTCATGGACTAGCGGGCTCACAGATACGCAGTATTTT. Its protein product is CASSSWTSGLTDTQYF. V gene TRBV7-2 combines with J gene TRBJ2-3; 11 positions agree with TRBD2. Losses at the gene ends were 4 bases for V and 2 bases for J; bases not matched to a gene: 5. Germline V lookup: CDR1 SGHTA, CDR2 FQGNSA. The length of the CDR3 is 16 residues.

This clonotype was counted a few times. The CDR3 protein is CASSSLAGGPADTQYF. CDR3 DNA sequence: TGTGCCAGCAGCTCACTAGCGGGAGGGCCCGCAGATACGCAGTATTTT. The V and J genes are TRBV11-2 and TRBJ2-3; the match to TRBD2 covers 13 bases. The V segment lost 4 bases and the J segment 4 bases; nucleotides outside the gene matches: 5. CDR3 length equals 16 residues. Germline-derived CDR1 and CDR2 are SGHAT and FQNNGV.

This clonotype was detected a few times. Written as DNA, the CDR3 is TGTGCCAGCAGCCGGGACAGCCGCTACACCTTC. Protein: CASSRDSRYTF. The J gene is TRBJ1-2, the V gene TRBV14; the match to TRBD1 covers 7 bases. Germline CDR1 SGHDN, CDR2 FVKESK. The CDR3 has 11 amino acids. The ends lost 4 bases at V and 9 bases at J; junction bases unmatched: 2.

Here the CDR3 reads CASSLALVGGSYEQYF. Written as DNA, the CDR3 is TGTGCCAGCTCACTTGCTCTAGTGGGAGGCTCCTACGAGCAGTACTTC. The rearrangement joins TRBV18 to TRBJ2-7, with a weak D call TRBD2 (6 bases). V gave up 4 bases and J gave up 0 bases, with 16 bases separating them. Per germline, CDR1 KGHSH and CDR2 LQKENI. This CDR3 comprises 16 residues.

This clonotype was recorded at least ten times. The V gene is TRBV12-3 or TRBV12-4, the J gene TRBJ1-2; D gene uncertain. This CDR3 has 12 residues. V dropped 6 bases and J dropped 7 bases, with 12 bases sitting between them. CDR3 nucleotide sequence: TGTGCCAGCAGCACAGCTGCGGGTGGCTACACCTTC. It is translated as CASSTAAGGYTF.

The chain has TRBV6-5 and TRBJ2-7; TRBD2 matches 8 bases. CDR1 MNHEY and CDR2 SVGAGI come from the germline V gene. The CDR3 contains 18 residues. V lost 0 bases and J lost 7; bases outside the gene matches: 17. CDR3 DNA sequence: TGTGCCAGCAGTTACTCGCGAAGCGGGAGTCGGGGAGTCGCAGAGCAGTACTTC. Protein product: CASSYSRSGSRGVAEQYF.

A note on this clonotype: A much larger clone differs from this one at a single base, so this may be a read error. The rearrangement uses TRBV7-9 and TRBJ1-1; D call uncertain. The V and J ends lost 5 bases and 10 bases respectively, with 11 bases between them. The CDR3 contains 11 residues. Germline assignment: CDR1 SEHNR and CDR2 FQNEAQ (reference sequence). The DNA for the CDR3 is TGTGCCAGCAGCCTTTACGCTGGAGCTTTCTTT. Translating it yields CASSLYAGAFF.

This clonotype was recorded only once. This chain uses TRBV11-2 with TRBJ2-2; D possibly uses TRBD1 or TRBD2 (7 bases each). The CDR3 extends over 15 amino acids. From germline, CDR1 is SGHAT and CDR2 FQNNGV. V gave up 2 bases and J gave up 6 bases, with 13 bases separating them. CDR3 DNA: TGTGCCAGCAGCTTACAACAGGGGAGGGCCGGGGAGCTGTTTTTT. Translated: CASSLQQGRAGELFF.

The V call is TRBV2, the J call TRBJ1-4, with 7 bases that match TRBD1. The ends lost 6 bases at V and 1 base at J; junction bases unmatched: 5. This CDR3 region has 15 residues. CDR1 and CDR2 (germline): SNHLY, FYNNEI. DNA of the CDR3: TGTGCCAGCAGAGACGACAGGGTAACTAATGAAAAACTGTTTTTT. Its translation is CASRDDRVTNEKLFF.

This clonotype was detected only once. The V gene is TRBV19, the J gene TRBJ2-2, with TRBD2 matching over 12 bases. V shed 4 bases, J shed 5 bases, and the junction held 8 bases outside the gene matches. Germline V lookup: CDR1 LNHDA, CDR2 SQIVND (reference sequence). CDR3 length equals 17 residues. The CDR3 DNA reads TGTGCCAGTAGTAGAGGACTAGCGGGGACGAGAACCGGGGAGCTGTTTTTT. Its translation is CASSRGLAGTRTGELFF.

Points on this clonotype: Because the CDR3 is missing its conserved closing phenylalanine or tryptophan, this is likely a read error. J is TRBJ2-5 and V is TRBV20-1; tentative D call: TRBD1 (6 bases). CDR3 length: 15 amino acids. CDR1 and CDR2 (germline): DFQATT, SNEGSKA (reference sequence). Trimming cost V 5 bases and J 2 bases, with 18 bases left between them. The CDR3 nucleotides read TGCAGTGCTTTAACAGGGTTGGAAGCACAAGAGACCCAGTACTCC. It specifies CSALTGLEAQETQYS.

In this sample, this clonotype turned up many times. The rearrangement joins TRBV2 to TRBJ1-1; D might be TRBD1 (5 bases). V gave up 5 bases and J gave up 1 base, with 20 bases separating them. The V gene's germline CDR1 is SNHLY and CDR2 FYNNEI. The CDR3 loop spans 17 amino acids. CDR3: CASSLGGPLIQNTEAFF. The CDR3 DNA sequence: TGTGCCAGCAGTCTGGGGGGTCCTCTTATCCAGAACACTGAAGCTTTCTTT.

Many counts were recorded for this clonotype. The V and J genes are TRBV2 and TRBJ1-5; D not certain. Between the trimmed V and J ends, which lost 6 bases and 1 base, there was a span of 7 bases. CDR3 length: 13 residues. CDR1 and CDR2 (germline): SNHLY, FYNNEI. The DNA for the CDR3 is TGTGCCAGCAGGGTGGTGAGCAATCAGCCCCAGCATTTT. Amino acid sequence: CASRVVSNQPQHF. The full variable domain, rest sourced from reference TRBV2 and TRBJ1-5, is EPEVTQTPSHQVTQMGQEVILRCVPISNHLYFYWYRQILGQKVEFLVSFYNNEISEKSEIFDDQFSVERPDGSNFTLKIRSTKLEDSAMYFCASRVVSNQPQHFGDGTRLSIL.

This clonotype has a handful of counts. The chain combines TRBV12-3 or TRBV12-4 with TRBJ1-5; D not certain. The length of the CDR3 is 16 residues. Trimming left V 3 bases short and J 3 bases short, with 15 bases between. CDR3 residues: CASSFDLGGHNQPQHF. The CDR3 DNA reads as TGTGCCAGCAGTTTCGATTTGGGAGGGCACAATCAGCCCCAGCATTTT.

This clonotype was seen only once. The chain links TRBV5-1 to TRBJ2-2; D may be TRBD1 or TRBD2 (6 bases each). The CDR3 totals 16 residues. Germline assignment: CDR1 SGHRS and CDR2 YFSETQ. V was cut by 6 bases and J by 1 base, with 16 bases left in between. The CDR3, as DNA: TGCGCCAGCAACTTACCCGAGGGGGGGAACACCGGGGAGCTGTTTTTT. It yields the protein CASNLPEGGNTGELFF. The variable domain in full, with the rest retrieved from reference TRBV5-1 and TRBJ2-2, is KAGVTQTPRYLIKTRGQQVTLSCSPISGHRSVSWYQQTPGQGLQFLFEYFSETQRNKGNFPGRFSGRQFSNSRSEMNVSTLELGDSALYLCASNLPEGGNTGELFFGEGSRLTVL.

The chain recombines TRBV19 with TRBJ2-5, with a weak D call TRBD2 (5 bases). CDR1 is LNHDA and CDR2 is SQIVND in the germline V gene (reference sequence). The CDR3 loop spans 13 amino acids. With 6 bases removed from V and 4 bases from J, the gap between germline ends came to 12 bases. CDR3: CASRNSGTETQYF. The CDR3 nucleotides are TGTGCCAGTAGAAACAGCGGTACAGAGACCCAGTACTTC.

This clonotype was counted a few times. V gene TRBV2 combines with J gene TRBJ2-6, with D uncertain. V lost 0 bases to trimming and J lost 2 bases, with 5 bases between them. Germline lookup yields CDR1 SNHLY and CDR2 FYNNEI. The CDR3 is made up of 15 amino acids. The CDR3, as DNA: TGTGCCAGCAGTGAAGCTGGAACTGGGGCCAACGTCCTGACTTTC. This sequence encodes CASSEAGTGANVLTF.

This clonotype appeared many times. The J gene is TRBJ1-2, the V gene TRBV2, with D uncertain. The CDR3 extends over 14 amino acids. Trimming left V 6 bases short and J 2 bases short, with 13 bases between. Germline V gene lookup returns CDR1 SNHLY and CDR2 FYNNEI. CDR3 sequence: CASSAGPTNYGYTF. The CDR3 DNA is TGTGCCAGCAGCGCCGGGCCAACAAACTATGGCTACACCTTC. Based on the CDR3 plus reference TRBV2 and TRBJ1-2, the full variable domain is EPEVTQTPSHQVTQMGQEVILRCVPISNHLYFYWYRQILGQKVEFLVSFYNNEISEKSEIFDDQFSVERPDGSNFTLKIRSTKLEDSAMYFCASSAGPTNYGYTFGSGTRLTVV.

J is TRBJ1-5 and V is TRBV6-1; D is uncertain. V shed 7 bases and J shed 5 bases, with 12 bases lying between them. This CDR3 is built from 13 residues. Per germline, CDR1 MNHNS and CDR2 SASEGT. CDR3 loop: CASTGRVDQPQHF. The CDR3 nucleotides read TGTGCCAGCACGGGGAGGGTTGATCAGCCCCAGCATTTT.

This clonotype occurred a few times. The CDR3 does not end in the conserved phenylalanine or tryptophan, so this is likely a read error. The V call is TRBV28, the J call TRBJ1-5, with D possibly being TRBD1 (5 bases). Trimming stripped 7 bases from V and 0 bases from J, with 10 bases between. CDR1 and CDR2 (germline): MDHEN, SYDVKM. This CDR3 spans 14 amino acids. The CDR3 region is CASISRDSNQPQHS. The CDR3 nucleotides read TGTGCCAGCATAAGCAGGGATAGCAATCAGCCCCAGCATTCT.

V usage is TRBV9 and J usage is TRBJ2-4; 8 bases are shared with TRBD1. The CDR3 length is 16 residues. Germline-derived CDR1 and CDR2 are SGDLS and YYNGEE. Trimming took 3 bases from V and 1 from J; bases not matched to a gene: 6. CDR3 region: CASSGRDRNAKNIQYF. Written as DNA, the CDR3 is TGTGCCAGCAGCGGCCGGGACAGGAACGCCAAAAACATTCAGTACTTC.

The V gene is TRBV5-1, the J gene TRBJ2-7; weak D call: TRBD1 (5 bases). The germline V gene has CDR1 SGHRS and CDR2 YFSETQ. This CDR3 is 15 amino acids long. V was trimmed by 4 bases and J by 5 bases, leaving 19 bases between them. CDR3 bases: TGCGCCAGCAGCGGGGCCGGACGGTCTTTCCACGAGCAGTACTTC. Its translation: CASSGAGRSFHEQYF.

This clonotype was counted many times. This sequence joins TRBV28 and TRBJ2-7; a weak D match, TRBD2 (7 bases). The V end was cut by 5 bases, the J end by 4 bases, with 21 bases between. CDR3 length: 16 residues. Germline CDR1 and CDR2: MDHEN and SYDVKM. The CDR3 DNA reads as TGTGCCAGCAGTCCAATCCGGGGGGCGGGGCCTTACGAGCAGTACTTC. Amino acids: CASSPIRGAGPYEQYF.

J is TRBJ1-4 and V is TRBV9; D remains ambiguous. Trimming took 0 bases from V and 4 from J, leaving 10 bases between them. The CDR3 consists of 15 residues. The germline CDR1 and CDR2 sequences are SGDLS and YYNGEE. CDR3 protein: CASSVGWANNEKLFF. As DNA, the CDR3 is TGTGCCAGCAGCGTAGGGTGGGCGAATAATGAAAAACTGTTTTTT. Drawing the rest from reference TRBV9 and TRBJ1-4, the complete variable domain is DSGVTQTPKHLITATGQRVTLRCSPRSGDLSVYWYQQSLDQGLQFLIQYYNGEERAKGNILERFSAQQFPDLHSELNLSSLELGDSALYFCASSVGWANNEKLFFGSGTQLSVL.